These 28 T cell receptor beta chains originate from one sample sequenced in a study of blood T cells in healthy people across ages. Together with a sample-barcoded 5' primer, a J-beta primer mix was included in a second PCR lasting about 6 to 11 cycles. TCRdb recomputed calls from the 5' RACE reads with MiXCR, one row per CDR3 protein. This sample has about 1.8 million distinct CDR3 sequences, with about 49% found just once. Specimen: blood. Receptors were obtained from a woman between 40 and 55 years old in good health.

This clonotype was picked up a small number of times. The chain is built from TRBV14 and TRBJ2-1, with D possibly TRBD1 on 6 matching bases. This CDR3 comprises 12 residues. Trimming cost V 4 bases and J 12 bases, with 13 bases left between them. The germline V gene encodes CDR1 SGHDN and CDR2 FVKESK. In DNA, the CDR3 is TGTGCCAGCAGCCCAGGGGAGTTGCGGCAGTTCTTC. This translates into CASSPGELRQFF.

The chain couples TRBV6-5 to TRBJ1-6; tentatively, D is TRBD1 (6 bases). CDR1 is MNHEY and CDR2 is SVGAGI in the germline V gene. CDR3 length: 14 amino acids. Deletions cut 7 bases from V and 8 bases from J, with 15 bases between. The CDR3 region is CASTQDRVYSPLHF. For the CDR3, the DNA is TGTGCCAGCACCCAGGACAGAGTTTATTCACCCCTCCACTTT.

This rearrangement joins TRBV6-2 or TRBV6-3 to TRBJ2-5; 12 bases are shared with TRBD2. Germline V gene lookup returns CDR1 MNHEY and CDR2 SVGEGT. J was trimmed by 5 bases and V by 6 bases; bases with no gene match: 7. The CDR3 contains 15 residues. CDR3 region: CASRAWTSGIETQYF. The DNA of the CDR3 is TGTGCCAGCAGAGCATGGACTAGCGGGATCGAGACCCAGTACTTC.

The chain's CDR3 is CASEGDYGYTF. The DNA for the CDR3 is TGTGCCTCAGAAGGGGACTATGGCTACACCTTC. V gene TRBV7-9 combines with J gene TRBJ1-2; D might be TRBD1 (5 bases). This CDR3 is built from 11 residues. The V end lost 11 bases, the J end lost 3 bases, and 10 bases lay between the germline ends. Germline V gene data show CDR1 as SEHNR and CDR2 as FQNEAQ (reference sequence).

This clonotype was seen a few times. The chain combines TRBV6-2 or TRBV6-3 with TRBJ2-3; a weak D match, TRBD2 (6 bases). V was trimmed by 6 bases and J by 2 bases, leaving 12 bases between them. The CDR3 consists of 14 residues. Germline V gives CDR1 MNHEY, CDR2 SVGEGT. CDR3 nucleotide sequence: TGTGCCAGCAGCTGGACTATAGCCACAGATACGCAGTATTTT. Amino acid sequence: CASSWTIATDTQYF.

This chain joins TRBV18 and TRBJ2-3; D might be TRBD2 (5 bases). CDR3 length equals 14 residues. In germline, CDR1 is KGHSH, CDR2 LQKENI. The ends were cut back, 3 bases at V and 4 bases at J, with 11 bases in the middle. The CDR3 reads CASSPRAPSDTQYF. The CDR3 nucleotides are TGTGCCAGCTCACCGAGGGCCCCTTCAGATACGCAGTATTTT. Full variable domain (missing parts from reference TRBV18 and TRBJ2-3): NAGVMQNPRHLVRRRGQEARLRCSPMKGHSHVYWYRQLPEEGLKFMVYLQKENIIDESGMPKERFSAEFPKEGPSILRIQQVVRGDSAAYFCASSPRAPSDTQYFGPGTRLTVL.

This clonotype was counted once. The CDR3 spells CASSWGQGRDQPQHF. CDR3 sequence (DNA): TGCGCCAGCAGCTGGGGACAGGGAAGGGATCAGCCCCAGCATTTT. The rearrangement joins TRBV5-1 to TRBJ1-5; 9 bases are shared with TRBD1. Germline V gene data show CDR1 as SGHRS and CDR2 as YFSETQ. Unmatched junction bases numbered 6, after V lost 3 bases and J lost 5 bases. The CDR3 is made up of 15 amino acids.

CDR3 loop: CASSTNRDRINSYEQYF. CDR3 DNA: TGTGCCAGCAGTACAAACCGGGACAGGATAAACTCCTACGAGCAGTACTTC. The chain recombines TRBV28 with TRBJ2-7, with 8 bases lining up with TRBD1. The CDR3 has 17 residues. The germline V gene has CDR1 MDHEN and CDR2 SYDVKM. The V and J ends lost 5 bases and 0 bases, in that order; junction bases with no gene match: 12.

This clonotype was seen ten or more times. The V call is TRBV27, the J call TRBJ1-2; a weak D match, TRBD1 (5 bases). The germline V gene has CDR1 MNHEY and CDR2 SMNVEV (reference sequence). The CDR3 covers 12 residues. Trimming removed 4 bases from V and 7 bases from J, with 10 bases in between. CDR3 sequence: CASSSRVSGYTF. The CDR3 nucleotides read TGTGCCAGCAGTTCCAGGGTGTCTGGCTACACCTTC.

The chain links TRBV5-5 to TRBJ2-1; no clear D gene. The germline V gene has CDR1 SGHKS and CDR2 YYEKEE (reference sequence). This CDR3 is built from 14 residues. V was trimmed by 6 bases and J by 3 bases, leaving 13 bases between them. CDR3 protein: CASTPLGNYNEQFF. Written as DNA, the CDR3 is TGTGCCAGCACCCCTCTCGGAAACTACAATGAGCAGTTCTTC.

This clonotype was seen a handful of times. The CDR3 reads CRVGTDYGYTF. In nucleotides, the CDR3 is TGCAGGGTCGGGACAGATTATGGCTACACCTTC. This chain joins TRBV29-1 and TRBJ1-2; TRBD1 matches at 7 bases. Germline loops: CDR1 SQVTM, CDR2 ANQGSEA. This CDR3 spans 11 amino acids.

The J gene is TRBJ2-1, the V gene TRBV29-1, with 9 nucleotides matching TRBD1. With 7 bases clipped from V and 13 bases from J, the junction kept 20 bases outside the gene matches. This CDR3 region has 15 residues. Looked up from germline, CDR1 is SQVTM and CDR2 is ANQGSEA. CDR3 sequence (DNA): TGCAGCGGATACCTGAGGGGACAGGGACCAGAGACCCAGTTCTTC. Translating it yields CSGYLRGQGPETQFF.

Only a few counts were recorded for this clonotype. The genes are TRBV7-9 and TRBJ2-5; D not resolved. V was shortened by 7 bases and J by 1 base, with 4 bases between the two germline ends. CDR3 length equals 11 residues. Per germline, CDR1 SEHNR and CDR2 FQNEAQ (reference sequence). CDR3 sequence (DNA): TGTGCCAGCACCCCCCAAGAGACCCAGTACTTC. It codes for CASTPQETQYF.

The chain links TRBV7-2 to TRBJ1-2, with TRBD1 matching over 10 bases. Germline loops: CDR1 SGHTA, CDR2 FQGNSA. After removal of 4 bases from V and 8 bases from J, the junction contained 4 bases not matched to a gene. CDR3 length equals 13 residues. The chain's CDR3 is CASSWGQGNGYTF. DNA of the CDR3: TGTGCCAGCAGCTGGGGACAGGGGAACGGCTACACCTTC.

The sample holds a few counts of this clonotype. The chain recombines TRBV2 with TRBJ2-1; D tentatively fits TRBD1 or TRBD2 (5 bases each). The DNA end is a closer match to TRBJ2-7, so the J assignment may be wrong. CDR3 size: 13 residues. CDR1 is SNHLY, CDR2 FYNNEI, per germline. CDR3 coding DNA: TGTGCCAGCAGTGGGGACGGTTACAATGAGCAGTACTTC. The encoded protein is CASSGDGYNEQYF.

V gene TRBV4-3 combines with J gene TRBJ2-2; D possibly matches TRBD1 or TRBD2 (5 bases each). There are 14 residues in the CDR3. V lost 1 base to trimming and J lost 6 bases, with 9 bases between them. Germline CDR1 is LGHNA and CDR2 is YSLEER. The CDR3 region is CASSQVRGSGELFF. CDR3 in DNA: TGCGCCAGCAGCCAAGTGAGGGGATCCGGGGAGCTGTTTTTT.

This clonotype was found a few times. CDR3 sequence reads: CASSGMLQLHLAKNIQYF. DNA for the CDR3: TGTGCCAGCAGTGGGATGTTACAGCTCCATCTAGCCAAAAACATTCAGTACTTC. The rearrangement joins TRBV6-1 to TRBJ2-4; D is unclear. V lost 4 bases and J lost 0, with 19 bases in between. The germline V gene has CDR1 MNHNS and CDR2 SASEGT. The CDR3 is made up of 18 amino acids.

V and J are TRBV5-6 and TRBJ1-6; D is unclear. This CDR3 spans 12 amino acids. Deletions cut 0 bases from V and 9 bases from J, with 4 bases between. Germline CDR1 and CDR2: SGHDT and YYEEEE. As DNA, the CDR3 is TGTGCCAGCAGCTTGGGAGCTTCACCCCTCCACTTT. Its translation: CASSLGASPLHF.

This chain joins TRBV6-5 and TRBJ1-2, with D possibly TRBD1 on 5 matching bases. The ends were cut back, 8 bases at V and 4 bases at J, with 17 bases in the middle. The CDR3 sequence is 14 residues long. Germline-derived CDR1 and CDR2 are MNHEY and SVGAGI. CDR3 in amino acids: CASGEGKGTYGYTF. The CDR3 nucleotides read TGTGCCAGCGGGGAAGGGAAGGGGACCTATGGCTACACCTTC.

The rearrangement uses TRBV27 and TRBJ2-1, with D unclear. The CDR3 has 14 amino acids. Germline lookup yields CDR1 MNHEY and CDR2 SMNVEV (reference sequence). V lost 2 bases and J lost 4, with 9 bases in between. The CDR3 coding sequence is TGTGCCAGCAGTTTAAACACTCCTTACAATGAGCAGTTCTTC. Protein: CASSLNTPYNEQFF.

This chain connects TRBV2 to TRBJ2-3; the D call may be TRBD1 or TRBD2 (5 bases each). V was shortened by 9 bases and J by 4 bases, with 23 bases between the two germline ends. The CDR3 covers 16 residues. CDR1 and CDR2 (germline): SNHLY, FYNNEI. The chain's CDR3 is CASRREGPSPPDTQYF. CDR3 in DNA: TGTGCCAGTAGGCGTGAGGGACCCTCGCCCCCAGATACGCAGTATTTT.

This clonotype came up many times. The chain has TRBV9 and TRBJ2-3; no clear D. Trimming took 0 bases from V and 2 from J, leaving 1 base between them. Germline V lookup: CDR1 SGDLS, CDR2 YYNGEE. The CDR3 consists of 12 residues. CDR3 sequence: CASSVATDTQYF. The CDR3, as DNA: TGTGCCAGCAGCGTAGCCACAGATACGCAGTATTTT.

A remark on this clonotype: Germline is not matched at one junction end, which may reflect a read error. The rearrangement links TRBV15 to TRBJ2-7; TRBD2 aligns across 9 bases. The CDR3 spans 17 residues. The germline gives CDR1 LNHNV, CDR2 YYDKDF (reference sequence). The CDR3 spells CATSGDPSGGPSYEQYF. The CDR3 DNA reads as TGTGCCACCAGCGGAGATCCCAGCGGGGGGCCCTCCTACGAGCAGTACTTC. The full variable domain, with the rest looked up from reference TRBV15 and TRBJ2-7, is DAMVIQNPRYQVTQFGKPVTLSCSQTLNHNVMYWYQQKSSQAPKLLFHYYDKDFNNEADTPDNFQSRRPNTSFCFLDIRSPGLGDTAMYLCATSGDPSGGPSYEQYFGPGTRLTVT.

This chain joins TRBV10-3 and TRBJ2-3; 8 nucleotides match TRBD2. The germline V gene has CDR1 ENHRY and CDR2 SYGVKD. CDR3 size: 16 residues. Unmatched junction bases numbered 10, after V lost 5 bases and J lost 3 bases. DNA of the CDR3: TGTGCCATCAGTTCACCGGGACTAGTACTTACAGATACGCAGTATTTT. Encoded protein: CAISSPGLVLTDTQYF.

Concerning this clonotype itself: Mismatch with germline at one junction end may stem from a read error. This chain joins TRBV7-2 and TRBJ2-5; 10 bases map to TRBD2. Per germline, CDR1 SGHTA and CDR2 FQGNSA. The CDR3 consists of 18 residues. CDR3 nucleotides: TGTGCCAGCAGCTTAGGCTCGTTAGCGGGGGGTATAAAAGAGATCCAGTACTTC. Translation gives CASSLGSLAGGIKEIQYF.

This chain links TRBV25-1 with TRBJ1-2, with D possibly TRBD1 on 5 matching bases. The CDR3 has 12 residues. V dropped 6 bases and J dropped 6 bases, with 11 bases sitting between them. The germline V gene has CDR1 MGHDK and CDR2 SYGVNS. The CDR3 is CASSRGTNGYTF. The CDR3 DNA is TGTGCCAGCAGCAGAGGGACTAATGGCTACACCTTC.

V and J are TRBV11-2 and TRBJ2-1, with 10 bases fitting TRBD2. The CDR3 runs 16 residues. The junction had 10 bases not matched to a gene; V was cut back by 1 base and J by 10 bases. Germline-derived CDR1 and CDR2 are SGHAT and FQNNGV. For the CDR3, the DNA is TGTGCCAGCAGCTTAGGGCTAGCGGGGGCGGGGTCGGAGCAGTTCTTC. Protein product: CASSLGLAGAGSEQFF. The entire variable domain, with the rest obtained from reference TRBV11-2 and TRBJ2-1, is as follows: EAGVAQSPRYKIIEKRQSVAFWCNPISGHATLYWYQQILGQGPKLLIQFQNNGVVDDSQLPKDRFSAERLKGVDSTLKIQPAKLEDSAVYLCASSLGLAGAGSEQFFGPGTRLTVL.

This clonotype has more than one count but fewer than ten. V and J are TRBV20-1 and TRBJ2-4, with a weak D call TRBD2 (6 bases). Germline V gene sequence: CDR1 DFQATT, CDR2 SNEGSKA (reference sequence). Trimming shortened V by 5 bases and J by 7 bases, and 18 bases separated the two germline ends. This CDR3 spans 14 amino acids. In nucleotides, the CDR3 is TGCAGTGCTCCGGAGACTAGGCAAGCCAACATTCAGTACTTC. As protein: CSAPETRQANIQYF.